This is a list of T cell receptor beta chains from one sample in a study of memory CD4+ T cells and cytomegalovirus serostatus. TCRdb's table, derived via immunoSEQ multiplex PCR, lists solely in-frame clones and lacks some. The table includes 40,000 to 55,000 clones, 83% detected once. Specimen: memory CD4+ T cells from blood. These receptors all come from an adult in good health and CMV-seropositive. Both conserved end residues are part of each CDR3. The D gene is left open where the match is weak. Expanded clones are given a class, and other clones once, few, many or no size at all.

d_gene: .
v_gene: TRBV6-5
j_gene: TRBJ2-6
abundance: .
CDR3aa: CASGKQLLGANVLTF
CDR3nt: TGTGCCAGCGGGAAACAGCTACTTGGGGCCAACGTCCTGACTTTC

d_gene: TRBD2
v_gene: TRBV6-5
j_gene: TRBJ2-7
abundance: .
CDR3aa: CASRRLAEAYEQYF
CDR3nt: TGTGCCAGCAGAAGACTAGCGGAAGCCTACGAGCAGTACTTC

d_gene: TRBD1
v_gene: TRBV18
j_gene: TRBJ1-6
abundance: .
CDR3aa: CASSDPGQGASSPLHF
CDR3nt: TGTGCCAGCTCAGATCCGGGACAGGGGGCGAGTTCACCCCTCCACTTT

d_gene: .
v_gene: TRBV13
j_gene: TRBJ1-1
abundance: .
CDR3aa: CASSLLGALNTEAFF
CDR3nt: TGTGCCAGCAGCCTCTTGGGGGCGCTGAACACTGAAGCTTTCTTT

d_gene: .
v_gene: TRBV2
j_gene: TRBJ2-7
abundance: .
CDR3aa: CASSDDDTWTTYEQYF
CDR3nt: TGTGCCAGCAGTGATGACGACACCTGGACTACCTACGAGCAGTACTTC

d_gene: TRBD1
v_gene: TRBV2
j_gene: TRBJ2-4
abundance: .
CDR3aa: CASSRTGTGGHIQYF
CDR3nt: TGTGCCAGCAGCCGTACCGGGACAGGGGGACACATTCAGTACTTC

d_gene: .
v_gene: TRBV11-2
j_gene: TRBJ2-7
abundance: few
CDR3aa: CASRLGYSSYEQYF
CDR3nt: TGTGCCAGCAGACTAGGGTATAGCTCCTACGAGCAGTACTTC

d_gene: .
v_gene: TRBV10-3
j_gene: TRBJ1-2
abundance: few
CDR3aa: CAIRGGSSGQGNGYTF
CDR3nt: TGTGCCATCAGGGGTGGCTCATCGGGGCAGGGGAACGGCTACACCTTC

d_gene: .
v_gene: TRBV7-9
j_gene: TRBJ2-1
abundance: .
CDR3aa: CASRRQFSYNEQFF
CDR3nt: TGTGCCAGTAGGAGACAGTTCTCCTACAATGAGCAGTTCTTC

d_gene: .
v_gene: TRBV15
j_gene: TRBJ2-5
abundance: .
CDR3aa: CATSRGIQETQYF
CDR3nt: TGTGCCACCAGTCGGGGGATCCAAGAGACCCAGTACTTC

d_gene: .
v_gene: TRBV5-1
j_gene: TRBJ2-2
abundance: once
CDR3aa: CASSRGLTYGTGELFF
CDR3nt: TGCGCCAGCAGCAGAGGACTCACCTACGGCACCGGGGAGCTGTTTTTT

d_gene: TRBD1
v_gene: TRBV14
j_gene: TRBJ2-7
abundance: .
CDR3aa: CASSRRDSLSYEQYF
CDR3nt: TGTGCCAGCAGCCGCCGGGACAGTCTCTCCTACGAGCAGTACTTC

d_gene: .
v_gene: TRBV2
j_gene: TRBJ2-7
abundance: .
CDR3aa: CASSEALGSGYEQYF
CDR3nt: TGTGCCAGCAGTGAAGCGCTTGGCAGTGGCTACGAGCAGTACTTC

d_gene: .
v_gene: TRBV2
j_gene: TRBJ2-3
abundance: .
CDR3aa: CASSETSASTDTQYF
CDR3nt: TGTGCCAGCAGTGAGACGAGCGCCTCCACAGATACGCAGTATTTT

d_gene: .
v_gene: TRBV5-1
j_gene: TRBJ2-7
abundance: once
CDR3aa: CASSQGTFRDEQYF
CDR3nt: TGCGCCAGCAGCCAAGGGACGTTCCGGGACGAGCAGTACTTC

d_gene: .
v_gene: TRBV7-9
j_gene: TRBJ1-3
abundance: .
CDR3aa: CASSDGRGSGNTIYF
CDR3nt: TGTGCCAGCAGCGATGGGAGGGGGTCTGGAAACACCATATATTTT

d_gene: .
v_gene: TRBV5-1
j_gene: TRBJ1-1
abundance: .
CDR3aa: CASSPESLMNTEAFF
CDR3nt: TGCGCCAGCAGCCCCGAGAGCCTTATGAACACTGAAGCTTTCTTT